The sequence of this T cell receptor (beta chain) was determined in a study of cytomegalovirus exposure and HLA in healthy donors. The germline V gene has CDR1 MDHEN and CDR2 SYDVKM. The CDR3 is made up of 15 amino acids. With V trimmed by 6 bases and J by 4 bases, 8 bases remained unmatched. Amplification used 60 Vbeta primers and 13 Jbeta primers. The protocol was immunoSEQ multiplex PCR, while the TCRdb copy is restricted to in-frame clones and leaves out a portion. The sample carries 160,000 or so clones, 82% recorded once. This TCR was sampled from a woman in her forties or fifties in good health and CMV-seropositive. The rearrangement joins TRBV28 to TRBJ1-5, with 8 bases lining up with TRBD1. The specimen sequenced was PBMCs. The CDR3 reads CASRTDRAVNQPQHF. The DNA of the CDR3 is TGTGCCAGCAGGACGGACAGGGCGGTAAATCAGCCCCAGCATTTT.